The next 9 T cell receptor beta chains were all read from a single sample in a study of spatial heterogeneity in lung cancer. MiXCR was run by TCRdb on the 5' RACE reads, yielding one entry per CDR3 protein. The repertoire has 30,000 to 40,000 distinct CDR3 sequences, approximately 5.2% of them found once; the top ten carry approximately 25%. Documented time point: sample taken at primary tumor resection. The material was PBMCs, obtained at surgery. The receptors come from a female donor with early-stage non-small cell lung cancer.

The chain couples TRBV2 to TRBJ2-5; tentative D call: TRBD1 (7 bases). The CDR3 runs to 14 residues. CDR1 is SNHLY, CDR2 FYNNEI, per germline. The V end lost 5 bases, the J end lost 4 bases, and 14 bases lay between the germline ends. CDR3 bases: TGTGCCAGCAGTTACGACAGGGAGGCAGAGACCCAGTACTTC. Its protein is CASSYDREAETQYF. The whole variable domain, remainder taken from reference TRBV2 and TRBJ2-5, is EPEVTQTPSHQVTQMGQEVILRCVPISNHLYFYWYRQILGQKVEFLVSFYNNEISEKSEIFDDQFSVERPDGSNFTLKIRSTKLEDSAMYFCASSYDREAETQYFGPGTRLLVL.

Ten or more counts support this clonotype. The chain couples TRBV29-1 to TRBJ1-3; D is uncertain. This CDR3 has 13 residues. CDR1 is SQVTM, CDR2 ANQGSEA, per germline. V gave up 3 bases and J gave up 2 bases, with 8 bases separating them. The CDR3 nucleotides are TGCAGCGTTGATTCAGGAGCTGGAAACACCATATATTTT. Its protein is CSVDSGAGNTIYF.

The gene calls are TRBV7-8 and TRBJ2-5, with 9 bases fitting TRBD1. Germline trimming cut 1 base from V and 2 bases from J; bases unmatched to any gene: 11. This CDR3 contains 18 residues. Germline V gene lookup returns CDR1 SGHVS and CDR2 FQNEAQ. The CDR3 DNA reads TGTGCCAGCAGCTTAGGGATCTCTAACAGGGGGCATCAAGAGACCCAGTACTTC. It specifies CASSLGISNRGHQETQYF.

This chain joins TRBV28 and TRBJ2-5; 9 positions match TRBD1. The CDR3 spans 16 residues. The V gene end was trimmed by 6 bases and the J gene end by 5 bases; junction bases not matched to a gene: 13. Looked up from germline, CDR1 is MDHEN and CDR2 is SYDVKM. CDR3 residues: CASSLIPGQGMETQYF. The CDR3 region has the DNA TGTGCCAGCAGCTTAATTCCGGGACAGGGTATGGAGACCCAGTACTTC.

This clonotype was detected ten times or more. At one of its ends the junction is not consistent with the germline gene, which may arise from a read error. The chain employs TRBV13 and TRBJ2-7, with D perhaps TRBD1 (5 bases). The CDR3 contains 15 residues. In germline, CDR1 is PRHDT, CDR2 FYEKMQ (reference sequence). The CDR3 sequence is CASSIGWAGNYEQYF. The CDR3 DNA reads TGTGCCAGCAGCATAGGATGGGCAGGGAACTACGAGCAGTACTTC.

This chain joins TRBV7-9 and TRBJ1-5; D call uncertain. V lost 5 bases to trimming and J lost 0 bases, with 11 bases between them. In germline, CDR1 is SEHNR, CDR2 FQNEAQ (reference sequence). CDR3 size: 15 residues. The CDR3 DNA reads TGTGCCAGCAGCCCGCTCGGAGATAGCAATCAGCCCCAGCATTTT. Its protein product is CASSPLGDSNQPQHF.

This clonotype has ten or more counts. V usage is TRBV28 and J usage is TRBJ2-2; no clear D. Germline lookup yields CDR1 MDHEN and CDR2 SYDVKM. V lost 7 bases and J 5 bases, leaving 5 bases between the germline ends. This CDR3 spans 11 amino acids. CDR3 nucleotides: TGTGCCAGCACCCAAACCGGGGAGCTGTTTTTT. The encoded protein is CASTQTGELFF.

This clonotype was observed at least ten times. The rearrangement links TRBV27 to TRBJ2-1; D tentatively fits TRBD1 or TRBD2 (5 bases each). The CDR3 spans 12 residues. Germline V gene lookup returns CDR1 MNHEY and CDR2 SMNVEV (reference sequence). Trimming shortened V by 3 bases and J by 8 bases, and 8 bases separated the two germline ends. CDR3 protein: CASSLLGDEQFF. CDR3 sequence (DNA): TGTGCCAGCAGTTTGTTGGGGGATGAGCAGTTCTTC.

Ten or more counts support this clonotype. The rearrangement joins TRBV14 to TRBJ2-5, with D unresolved. CDR3 length equals 10 residues. The germline V gene has CDR1 SGHDN and CDR2 FVKESK. V lost 9 bases and J 1 base, leaving 3 bases between the germline ends. DNA of the CDR3: TGTGCCAGTCCCCAAGAGACCCAGTACTTC. Translation gives CASPQETQYF.